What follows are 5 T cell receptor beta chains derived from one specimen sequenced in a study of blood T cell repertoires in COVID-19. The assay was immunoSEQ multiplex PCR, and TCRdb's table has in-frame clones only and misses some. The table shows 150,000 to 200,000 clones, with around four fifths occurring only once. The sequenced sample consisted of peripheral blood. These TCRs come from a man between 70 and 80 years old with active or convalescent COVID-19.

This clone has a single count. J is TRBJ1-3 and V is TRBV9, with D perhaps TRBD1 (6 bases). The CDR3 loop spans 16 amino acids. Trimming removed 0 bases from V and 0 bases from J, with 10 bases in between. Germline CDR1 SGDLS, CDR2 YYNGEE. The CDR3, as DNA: TGTGCCAGCAGCGTAGCGACAGGATTCTCTGGAAACACCATATATTTT. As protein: CASSVATGFSGNTIYF.

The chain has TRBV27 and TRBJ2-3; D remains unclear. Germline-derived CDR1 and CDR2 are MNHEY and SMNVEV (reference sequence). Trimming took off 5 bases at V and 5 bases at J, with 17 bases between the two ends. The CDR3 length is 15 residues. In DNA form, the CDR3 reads TGTGCCAGCAGTCCTCCAAGCGCCCTCAGAGATACGCAGTATTTT. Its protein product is CASSPPSALRDTQYF.

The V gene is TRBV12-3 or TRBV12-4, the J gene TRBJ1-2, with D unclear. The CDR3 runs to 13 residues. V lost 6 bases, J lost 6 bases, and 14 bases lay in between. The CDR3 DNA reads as TGTGCCAGCAGGCCAGTGGGCCTCGATGGCTACACCTTC. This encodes CASRPVGLDGYTF.

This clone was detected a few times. CDR3 DNA: TGTGCCAGCAGCCAAGATTATAGGGGTGGCTATGGCTACACCTTC. It yields the protein CASSQDYRGGYGYTF. This chain joins TRBV3-1 (or the pseudogene TRBV3-2) and TRBJ1-2; tentatively, D is TRBD1 (5 bases). The CDR3 totals 15 residues. V lost 0 bases and J 4 bases, leaving 12 bases between the germline ends. The germline gives CDR1 LGHDT, CDR2 YNNKEL (reference sequence).

The CDR3 coding sequence is TGCGCCAGCAGCTTGTATGGGGGGGATGGCACAGATACGCAGTATTTT. Translated: CASSLYGGDGTDTQYF. The rearrangement uses TRBV5-1 and TRBJ2-3, with 7 bases matching TRBD2. From germline, CDR1 is SGHRS and CDR2 YFSETQ. With V trimmed by 1 base and J by 1 base, 6 bases remained unmatched. The CDR3 is 16 residues long.